This TCR beta chain came from a study of T cells in Graves' hyperthyroidism and ophthalmopathy. The investigators amplified TCR beta CDR3 regions from RNA transcripts. RT-PCR in the first round (using the HTBI primer set) targeted the TCR CDR3. TCRdb used MiXCR to reprocess the multiplex PCR reads, holding one entry per CDR3 protein. The sample holds around 450,000 distinct CDR3 sequences, 15% to 19% seen once. The length of the CDR3 is 14 residues. Germline V gene lookup returns CDR1 SQVTM and CDR2 ANQGSEA. V was trimmed by 7 bases and J by 2 bases, leaving 17 bases between them. The sequence derives from a young woman with Graves' hyperthyroidism. The source material was blood. This chain links TRBV29-1 with TRBJ1-1, with D perhaps matching TRBD1 (5 bases). The CDR3 here is CSARDTGDNTEAFF. CDR3 DNA: TGCAGCGCCCGGGATACAGGAGATAACACTGAAGCTTTCTTT. The full variable domain, rest sourced from reference TRBV29-1 and TRBJ1-1, is SAVISQKPSRDICQRGTSLTIQCQVDSQVTMMFWYRQQPGQSLTLIATANQGSEATYESGFVIDKFPISRPNLTFSTLTVSNMSPEDSSIYLCSARDTGDNTEAFFGQGTRLTVV.